This is a list of T cell receptor beta chains from one sample in a study of read filtering for tumor transcriptome and immune sequencing. TCRdb called the reads again in MiXCR, with one record for every CDR3 protein. The table lists around 58,000 distinct CDR3 sequences, 14% of them singletons. Source material: a population of CD138-negative cells sorted from bone marrow. Every receptor here comes from a donor over 35 with multiple myeloma. Both conserved end residues are part of each CDR3. The D gene is left open where the match is weak. The size entry is marked missing in some rows and otherwise reads once, few, many or a size class.

>TRBV10-3|TRBD1|TRBJ1-5|few
TGTGCCACAGACGACAGGGCCAGAAATCAGCCCCAGCATTTT
CATDDRARNQPQHF
>TRBV27|TRBD1|TRBJ1-1|few
TGTGCCAGCAGGGTACAGGGGGCGGACACTGAAGCTTTCTTT
CASRVQGADTEAFF
>TRBV5-8|TRBD2|TRBJ2-1|-
TGTGCCAGCAGCCCCTTTAGCGGGAGCTTTCTCTTTTTCTTC
CASSPFSGSFLFFF
>TRBV11-2|-|TRBJ2-1|few
TGTGCCAGCAGCTTAGACGGACAGGAGCAGTTCTTC
CASSLDGQEQFF
>TRBV30|-|TRBJ2-2|many
TGTGCCTGGGACGAGGTGGGGTCCGGGGAGCTGTTTTTT
CAWDEVGSGELFF
>TRBV10-3|TRBD1|TRBJ2-4|-
TGTGCCATCAGTGAGTCGGGACAGGGGGCTGCCAAAAACATTCAGTACTTC
CAISESGQGAAKNIQYF
>TRBV10-2|TRBD1|TRBJ1-2|-
TGCGCCAGCAGTGAACCGGCAGGGGGACGGTATGGCTACACCTTC
CASSEPAGGRYGYTF
>TRBV4-1|-|TRBJ1-1|many
TGCGCCAGCACCGCAAACGCGGAGATGAACACTGAAGCTTTCTTT
CASTANAEMNTEAFF
>TRBV29-1|TRBD1|TRBJ2-7|-
TGCAGCGTTCGGGGGACAGGGGCATTCTACGAGCAGTACTTC
CSVRGTGAFYEQYF
>TRBV12-3/TRBV12-4|-|TRBJ1-5|many
TGTGCCAGCAGTTTAAATGGGATTCAGCCCCAGCATTTT
CASSLNGIQPQHF
>TRBV7-3|-|TRBJ2-1|many
TGTGCCAGCAGTTCACACGGTGGTAATGAGCAGTTCTTC
CASSSHGGNEQFF
>TRBV28|-|TRBJ2-1|many
TGTGCCAGCAGTTCCGCCGGGACACAATACAATGAGCAGTTCTTC
CASSSAGTQYNEQFF
>TRBV7-2|-|TRBJ1-4|many
TGTGCCAGCAGAGCACAGGCGGGGAATGAAAAACTGTTTTTT
CASRAQAGNEKLFF
>TRBV6-2/TRBV6-3|TRBD1|TRBJ2-1|many
TGTGCCAGCGGTGGGACAGGGGGCAGGGAGCAGTTCTTC
CASGGTGGREQFF
>TRBV3-1|TRBD2|TRBJ2-7|many
TGTGCCAGCAGCCAAGGCGCGGGAGCGTACTACGAGCAGTACTTC
CASSQGAGAYYEQYF